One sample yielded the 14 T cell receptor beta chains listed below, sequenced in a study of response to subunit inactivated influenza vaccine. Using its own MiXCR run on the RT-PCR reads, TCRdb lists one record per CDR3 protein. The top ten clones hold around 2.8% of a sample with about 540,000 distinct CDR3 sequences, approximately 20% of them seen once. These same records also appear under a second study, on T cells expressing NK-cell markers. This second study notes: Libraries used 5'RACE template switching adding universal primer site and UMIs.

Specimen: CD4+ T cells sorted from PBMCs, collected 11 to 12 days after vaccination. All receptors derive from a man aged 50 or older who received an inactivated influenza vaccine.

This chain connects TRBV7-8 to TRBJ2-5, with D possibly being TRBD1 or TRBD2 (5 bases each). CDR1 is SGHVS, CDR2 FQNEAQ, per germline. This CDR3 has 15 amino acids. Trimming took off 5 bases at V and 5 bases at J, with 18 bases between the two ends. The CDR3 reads CASSGWDRRWETQYF. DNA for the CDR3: TGTGCCAGCAGCGGATGGGACCGGCGGTGGGAGACCCAGTACTTC.

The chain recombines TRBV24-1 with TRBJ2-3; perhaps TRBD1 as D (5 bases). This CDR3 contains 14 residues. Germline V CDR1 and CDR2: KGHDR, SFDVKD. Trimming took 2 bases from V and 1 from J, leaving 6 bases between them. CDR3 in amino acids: CATSDWGRTDTQYF. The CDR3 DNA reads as TGTGCCACCAGTGATTGGGGCCGCACAGATACGCAGTATTTT.

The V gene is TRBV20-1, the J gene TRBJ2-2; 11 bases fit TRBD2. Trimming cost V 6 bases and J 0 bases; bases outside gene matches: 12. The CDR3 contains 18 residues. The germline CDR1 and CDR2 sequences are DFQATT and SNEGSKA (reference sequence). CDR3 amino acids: CSASSFLAGGANTGELFF. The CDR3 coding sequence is TGCAGTGCCTCGTCGTTTCTAGCGGGAGGTGCGAACACCGGGGAGCTGTTTTTT.

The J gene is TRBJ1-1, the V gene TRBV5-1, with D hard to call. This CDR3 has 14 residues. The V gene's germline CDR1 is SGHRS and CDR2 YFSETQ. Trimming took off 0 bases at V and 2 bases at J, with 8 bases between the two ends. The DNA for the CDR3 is TGCGCCAGCAGCTTGGCTTTAGCAAACACTGAAGCTTTCTTT. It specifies CASSLALANTEAFF.

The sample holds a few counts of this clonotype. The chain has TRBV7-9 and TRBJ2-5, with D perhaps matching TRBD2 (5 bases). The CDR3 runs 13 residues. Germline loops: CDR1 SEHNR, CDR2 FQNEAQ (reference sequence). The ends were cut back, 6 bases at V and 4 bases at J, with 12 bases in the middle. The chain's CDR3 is CASRKSEGETQYF. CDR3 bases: TGTGCCAGCAGGAAAAGCGAGGGAGAGACCCAGTACTTC. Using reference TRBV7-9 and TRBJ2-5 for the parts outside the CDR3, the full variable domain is DTGVSQNPRHKITKRGQNVTFRCDPISEHNRLYWYRQTLGQGPEFLTYFQNEAQLEKSRLLSDRFSAERPKGSFSTLEIQRTEQGDSAMYLCASRKSEGETQYFGPGTRLLVL.

The CDR3 DNA is TGTGCCAGCTCACCCCAGACAGGGGGCAATGGCTACACCTTC. Translated, it gives CASSPQTGGNGYTF. The rearrangement links TRBV18 to TRBJ1-2; 10 nucleotides agree with TRBD1. The germline V gene has CDR1 KGHSH and CDR2 LQKENI. This CDR3 spans 14 amino acids. The J segment lost 6 bases and the V segment lost 3 bases, leaving 4 bases of the junction unmatched.

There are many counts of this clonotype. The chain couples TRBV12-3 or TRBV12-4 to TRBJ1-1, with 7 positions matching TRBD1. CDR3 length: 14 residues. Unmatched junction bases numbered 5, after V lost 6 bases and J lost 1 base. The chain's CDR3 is CASRPTGENTEAFF. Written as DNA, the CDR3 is TGTGCCAGCAGACCCACAGGGGAGAACACTGAAGCTTTCTTT.

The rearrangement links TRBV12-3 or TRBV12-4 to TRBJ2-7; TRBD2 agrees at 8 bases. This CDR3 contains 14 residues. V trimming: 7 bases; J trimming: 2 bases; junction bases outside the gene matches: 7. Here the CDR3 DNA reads TGTGCCAGCACCGAAGGACTAGCAGCCTACGAGCAGTACTTC. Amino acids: CASTEGLAAYEQYF.

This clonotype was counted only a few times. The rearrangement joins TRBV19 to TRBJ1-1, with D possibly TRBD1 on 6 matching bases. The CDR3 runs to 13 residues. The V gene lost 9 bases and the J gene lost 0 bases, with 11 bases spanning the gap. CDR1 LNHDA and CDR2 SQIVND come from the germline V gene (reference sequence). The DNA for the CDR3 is TGTGCCAGCCTGGACAGAATGAACACTGAAGCTTTCTTT. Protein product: CASLDRMNTEAFF. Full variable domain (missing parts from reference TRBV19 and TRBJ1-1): DGGITQSPKYLFRKEGQNVTLSCEQNLNHDAMYWYRQDPGQGLRLIYYSQIVNDFQKGDIAEGYSVSREKKESFPLTVTSAQKNPTAFYLCASLDRMNTEAFFGQGTRLTVV.

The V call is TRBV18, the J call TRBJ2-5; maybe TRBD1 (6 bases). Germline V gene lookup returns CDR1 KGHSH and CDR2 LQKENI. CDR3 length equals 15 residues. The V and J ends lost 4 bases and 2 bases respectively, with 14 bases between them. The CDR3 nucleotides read TGTGCCAGCTCACGCTTGACAGGACCTCAAGAGACCCAGTACTTC. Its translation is CASSRLTGPQETQYF.

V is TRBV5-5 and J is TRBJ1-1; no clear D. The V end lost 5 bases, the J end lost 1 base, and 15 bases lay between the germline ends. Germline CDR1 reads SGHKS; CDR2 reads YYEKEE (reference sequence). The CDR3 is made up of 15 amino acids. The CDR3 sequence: CASSLFVTANTEAFF. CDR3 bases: TGTGCCAGCAGTTTGTTTGTCACCGCGAACACTGAAGCTTTCTTT.

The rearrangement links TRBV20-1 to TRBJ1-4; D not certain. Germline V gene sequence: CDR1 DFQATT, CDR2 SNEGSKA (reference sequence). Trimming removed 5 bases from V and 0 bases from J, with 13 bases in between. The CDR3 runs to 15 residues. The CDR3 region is CSARTGSATNEKLFF. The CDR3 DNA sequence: TGCAGTGCTCGAACCGGGTCCGCAACTAATGAAAAACTGTTTTTT.

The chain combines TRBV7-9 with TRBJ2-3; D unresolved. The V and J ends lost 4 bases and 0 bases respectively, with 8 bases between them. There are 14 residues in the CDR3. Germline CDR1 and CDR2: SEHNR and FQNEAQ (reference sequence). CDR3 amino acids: CASSSDHSTDTQYF. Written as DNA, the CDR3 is TGTGCCAGCAGCTCCGACCATAGCACAGATACGCAGTATTTT. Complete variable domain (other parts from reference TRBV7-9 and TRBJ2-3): DTGVSQNPRHKITKRGQNVTFRCDPISEHNRLYWYRQTLGQGPEFLTYFQNEAQLEKSRLLSDRFSAERPKGSFSTLEIQRTEQGDSAMYLCASSSDHSTDTQYFGPGTRLTVL.

The CDR3 reads CASSEGLAGGLKYF. For the CDR3, the DNA is TGTGCCAGCAGTGAAGGACTAGCGGGAGGTCTTAAGTACTTC. The chain is built from TRBV2 and TRBJ2-4; 13 bases line up with TRBD2. After removal of 1 base from V and 14 bases from J, the junction contained 5 bases not matched to a gene. This CDR3 contains 14 residues. Germline loops: CDR1 SNHLY, CDR2 FYNNEI.